This entry describes one T cell receptor beta chain. The antigen this receptor binds is unknown. The input lacks base qualities; no much larger clone sits a single base away. This sample is drawn from a study of shared clonotypes between healthy human individuals (TCRdb year 2020). About the study as a whole: A couple of women and a few men aged 18 to 49 years were included in the cohort. For each donor, CD4 naive and CD4 memory were each run on three plates, CD8 naive on two plates, and CD8 memory on one plate. To estimate repertoire size and how much clonotype sharing occurs between individuals, the study deeply sequenced the blood TCR repertoires of a handful of healthy adults. Different laboratories and diverse techniques were used to prepare libraries and sequence TCR repertoires, to increase sequencing depth and limit assay-specific biases. Leukapheresis yielded between about 0.94 and 10 billion PBMCs per donor. Overall results and qualifications from the work: Naive subsets generally had larger estimated clonotype richness than memory subsets did. Across a few donors, about 5.2% of naive CD4, around 3.3% of naive CD8, 2.3% of memory CD4, and roughly 0.4% of memory CD8 clonotypes were shared. Compared with non-shared clonotypes, the clonotypes found in all four sorted-subset donors had higher generation probabilities. Even with the large sequencing depth, rarefaction of the sorted-subset datasets indicated that sequencing was incomplete. Because the study included only a small number of donors, the genetic and exposure-history diversity represented was limited. Only blood was sampled, and tissue TCR repertoires likely differ from those in blood. Pairwise subsampling indicated that sequencing depth was expected to affect the degree of clonotype sharing among donors.

Healthy HIV-negative adults with no recently reported acute infections or vaccinations were included as donors. Every donor was a Caucasian adult living in Nashville, Tennessee, USA. CD4+ T cells were enriched by magnetic negative selection, after which naive cells were positively selected on CD45RA and the negative fraction was taken as the memory subset. Blood was collected by leukapheresis, and PBMCs were isolated by Ficoll-Histopaque density gradient centrifugation and then cryopreserved in liquid nitrogen vapor phase. Analytical flow cytometry was used to check the purity and quantity of every magnetically sorted T cell population. Genomic DNA was isolated from every sorted fraction and measured by UV absorbance on a Nanodrop 2000c. Using the deep immunoSEQ assay, multiplex PCR amplified TCR CDR3 regions from genomic DNA. Genomic DNA extracted from each cell subset was distributed evenly over all wells of several immunoSEQ 96-well plates, and each plate served as one replicate. Each replicate PCR for sorted subsets received roughly 0.2 ug genomic DNA, equal to roughly 30,000 T cell genomes. Purified libraries were quantified with a Qubit 3.0 fluorometer, sized on a Bioanalyzer 2100, and re-quantified with the KAPA Library Quantification kit. Each immunoSEQ 96-well plate was sequenced on its own single-read 150-cycle Illumina NextSeq 550 flow cell. Under the source paper's analysis protocol: The immunoSEQ output contained only junctional sequences without quality scores, so filtering could not match that applied to full-length reads. To assign V/J genes and CDR3, sequences were annotated against IMGT germline references using PyIR, a Python wrapper for IgBLAST v1.9. Reads with weak V/J assignments (E-value above 1e-6), missing CDR3, stop codons, out-of-frame junctions, or ambiguous translated residues were removed. V3J clonotypes were defined as sequences sharing an identical inferred V gene, J gene, and CDR3 amino acid sequence. Percentage overlap between repertoires was calculated by dividing the number of shared unique clonotypes by the size of the smaller repertoire. RTK rarefaction, the Chao1 estimator, and Recon v2.1 estimates of unobserved clonotypes were used to assess repertoire richness. For all TCRbeta clonotypes obtained by the gDNA method from a few donors, generation probabilities were computed with OLGA. TCRdb stores this immuneACCESS table with in-frame sequences only. Part of the clones is absent; in the studies checked, under half of the shortfall reflects unresolved V genes, and no reason is known for the rest. D and trimming were read from the DNA, whereas the V and J calls and clone size are those reported in that table. Here the sample has 2 million to 2.5 million clones; over 85% occur a single time. The top ten clones comprise approximately 0.4% of the sample.

Sample: naive CD4+ T cells from PBMCs. The intended sense of this specimen's cell subset or site label: CD45RA+ positively selected. The clonotype originates from a man younger than 35 in good health. Some clones in this sample may be carry-over from other donors' samples.

The CDR3 region: CASSTPVMAGETQYF. The sequenced DNA is TGTGCCAGCAGCACCCCGGTCATGGCCGGGGAGACCCAGTACTTC. The chain employs TRBV5-5 and TRBJ2-5, with the D gene uncertain. V drops 4 bases and J drops 5 bases, leaving 18 bases in between. The germline V gene (reference sequence) gives CDR1 as SGHKS and CDR2 as YYEKEE. The CDR3 runs 15 residues from the cysteine to the phenylalanine. Only the CDR3 part of the read is kept: 45 bases, read in frame from the first base.